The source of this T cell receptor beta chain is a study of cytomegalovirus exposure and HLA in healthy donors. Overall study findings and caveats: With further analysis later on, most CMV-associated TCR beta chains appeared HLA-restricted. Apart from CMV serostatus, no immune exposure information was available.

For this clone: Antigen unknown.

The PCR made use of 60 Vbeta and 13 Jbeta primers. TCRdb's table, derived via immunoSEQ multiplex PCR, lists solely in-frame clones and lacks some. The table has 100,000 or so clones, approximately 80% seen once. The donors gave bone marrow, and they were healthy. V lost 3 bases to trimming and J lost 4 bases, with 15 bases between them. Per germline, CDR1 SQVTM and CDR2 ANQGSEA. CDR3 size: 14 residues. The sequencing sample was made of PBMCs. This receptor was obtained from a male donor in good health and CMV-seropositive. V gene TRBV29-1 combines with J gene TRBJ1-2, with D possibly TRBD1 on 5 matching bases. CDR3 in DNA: TGCAGCGTTGAGCCCTTGGAGGGGCCCTATGGCTACACCTTC. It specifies CSVEPLEGPYGYTF.